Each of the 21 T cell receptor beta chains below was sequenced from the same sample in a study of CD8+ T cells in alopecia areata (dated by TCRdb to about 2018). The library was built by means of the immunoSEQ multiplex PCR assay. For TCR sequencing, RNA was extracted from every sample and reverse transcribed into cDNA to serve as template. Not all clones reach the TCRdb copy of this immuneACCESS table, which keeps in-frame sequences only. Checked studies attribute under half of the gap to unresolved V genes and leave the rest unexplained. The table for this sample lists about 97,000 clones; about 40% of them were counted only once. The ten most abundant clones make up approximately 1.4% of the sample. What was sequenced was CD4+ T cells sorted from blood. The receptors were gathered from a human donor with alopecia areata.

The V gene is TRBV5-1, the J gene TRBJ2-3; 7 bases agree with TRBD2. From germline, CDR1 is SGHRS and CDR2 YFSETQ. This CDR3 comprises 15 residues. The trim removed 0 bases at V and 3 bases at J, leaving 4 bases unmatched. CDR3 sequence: CASSLGSAGTDTQYF. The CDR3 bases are TGCGCCAGCAGCTTGGGCTCAGCGGGGACAGATACGCAGTATTTT.

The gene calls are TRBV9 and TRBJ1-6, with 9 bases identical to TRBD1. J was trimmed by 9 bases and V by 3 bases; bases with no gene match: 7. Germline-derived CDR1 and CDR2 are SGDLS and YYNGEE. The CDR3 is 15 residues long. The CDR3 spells CASSARQGVGSPLHF. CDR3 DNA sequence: TGTGCCAGCAGCGCCCGACAGGGGGTAGGTTCACCCCTCCACTTT.

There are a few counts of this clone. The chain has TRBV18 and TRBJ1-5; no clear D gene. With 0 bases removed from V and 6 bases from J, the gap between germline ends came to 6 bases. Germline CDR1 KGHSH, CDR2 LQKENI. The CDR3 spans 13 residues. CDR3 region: CASSPPPGQPQHF. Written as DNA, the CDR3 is TGTGCCAGCTCACCACCTCCAGGTCAGCCCCAGCATTTT.

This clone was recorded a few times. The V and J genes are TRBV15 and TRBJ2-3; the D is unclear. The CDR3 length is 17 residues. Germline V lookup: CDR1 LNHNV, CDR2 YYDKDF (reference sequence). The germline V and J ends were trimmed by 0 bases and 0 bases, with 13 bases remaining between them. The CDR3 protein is CATSRDKAVSSTDTQYF. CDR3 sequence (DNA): TGTGCCACCAGCAGAGATAAGGCCGTTTCTAGCACAGATACGCAGTATTTT.

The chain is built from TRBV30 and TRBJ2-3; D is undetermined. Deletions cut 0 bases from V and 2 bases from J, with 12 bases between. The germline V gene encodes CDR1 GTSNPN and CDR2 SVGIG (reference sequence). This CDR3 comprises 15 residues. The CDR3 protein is CAWSVLPLDTDTQYF. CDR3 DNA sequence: TGTGCCTGGAGTGTATTACCGCTAGACACAGATACGCAGTATTTT.

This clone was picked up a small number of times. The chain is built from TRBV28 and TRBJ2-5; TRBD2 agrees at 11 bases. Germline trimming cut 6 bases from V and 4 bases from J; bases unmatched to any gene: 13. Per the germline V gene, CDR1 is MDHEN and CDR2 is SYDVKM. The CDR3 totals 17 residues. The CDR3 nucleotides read TGTGCCAGCAGGACCCGAGGAAGAGGACTAGCGGGAGAGACCCAGTACTTC. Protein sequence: CASRTRGRGLAGETQYF. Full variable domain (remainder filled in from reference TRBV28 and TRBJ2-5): DVKVTQSSRYLVKRTGEKVFLECVQDMDHENMFWYRQDPGLGLRLIYFSYDVKMKEKGDIPEGYSVSREKKERFSLILESASTNQTSMYLCASRTRGRGLAGETQYFGPGTRLLVL.

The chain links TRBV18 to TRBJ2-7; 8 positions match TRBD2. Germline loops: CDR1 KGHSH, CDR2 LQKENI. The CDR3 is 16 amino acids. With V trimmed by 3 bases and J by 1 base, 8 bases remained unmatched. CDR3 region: CASSPLASGRSYEQYF. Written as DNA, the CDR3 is TGTGCCAGCTCACCCCTCGCTAGCGGGCGATCCTACGAGCAGTACTTC.

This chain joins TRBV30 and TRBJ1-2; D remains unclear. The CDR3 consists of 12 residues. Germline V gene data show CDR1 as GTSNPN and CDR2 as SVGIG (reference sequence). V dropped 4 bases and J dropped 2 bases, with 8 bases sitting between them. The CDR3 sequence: CAWNGMNYGYTF. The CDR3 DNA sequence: TGTGCCTGGAACGGGATGAACTATGGCTACACCTTC.

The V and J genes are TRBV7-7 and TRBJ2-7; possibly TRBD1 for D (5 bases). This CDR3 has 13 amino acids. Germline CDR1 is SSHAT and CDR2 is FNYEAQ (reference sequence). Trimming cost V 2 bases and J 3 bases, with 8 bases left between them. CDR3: CASSLTTGYEQYF. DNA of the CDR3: TGTGCCAGCAGCTTAACAACAGGCTACGAGCAGTACTTC.

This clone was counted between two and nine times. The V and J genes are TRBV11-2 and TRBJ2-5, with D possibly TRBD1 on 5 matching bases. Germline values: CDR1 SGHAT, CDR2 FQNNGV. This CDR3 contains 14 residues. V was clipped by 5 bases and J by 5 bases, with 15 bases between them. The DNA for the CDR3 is TGTGCCAGCAGCACCTCTCCCTCAGGGGAGACCCAGTACTTC. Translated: CASSTSPSGETQYF.

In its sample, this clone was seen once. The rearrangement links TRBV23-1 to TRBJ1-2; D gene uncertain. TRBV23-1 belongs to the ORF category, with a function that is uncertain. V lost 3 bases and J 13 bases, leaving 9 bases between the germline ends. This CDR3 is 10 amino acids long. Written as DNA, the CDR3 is TGCGCCAGCAGTCATTCCCCTCGCACCTTC. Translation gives CASSHSPRTF.

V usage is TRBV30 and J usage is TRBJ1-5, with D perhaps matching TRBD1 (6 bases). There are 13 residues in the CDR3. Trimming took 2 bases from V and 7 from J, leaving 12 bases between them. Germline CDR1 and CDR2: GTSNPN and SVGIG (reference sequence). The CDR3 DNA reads TGTGCCTGGAGTCAACAGGGAAACCAGCCCCAGCATTTT. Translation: CAWSQQGNQPQHF.

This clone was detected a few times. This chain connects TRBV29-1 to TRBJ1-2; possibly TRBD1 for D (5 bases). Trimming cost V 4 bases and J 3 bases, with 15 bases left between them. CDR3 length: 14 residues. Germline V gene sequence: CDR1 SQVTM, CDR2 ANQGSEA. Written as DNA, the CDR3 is TGCAGCGTTGTCTCTACAGGAGGAGACTATGGCTACACCTTC. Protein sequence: CSVVSTGGDYGYTF.

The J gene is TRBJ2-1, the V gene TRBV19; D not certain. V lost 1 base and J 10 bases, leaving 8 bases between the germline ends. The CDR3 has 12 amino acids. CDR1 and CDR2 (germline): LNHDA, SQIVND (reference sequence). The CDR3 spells CASSIANVEQFF. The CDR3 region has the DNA TGTGCCAGTAGTATAGCGAACGTGGAGCAGTTCTTC.

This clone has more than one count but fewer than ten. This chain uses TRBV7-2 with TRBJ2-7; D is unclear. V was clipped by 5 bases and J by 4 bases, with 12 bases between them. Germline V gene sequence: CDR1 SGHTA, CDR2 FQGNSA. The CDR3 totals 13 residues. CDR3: CASSAVRGYEQYF. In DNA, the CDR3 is TGTGCCAGCAGCGCAGTTCGCGGTTACGAGCAGTACTTC.

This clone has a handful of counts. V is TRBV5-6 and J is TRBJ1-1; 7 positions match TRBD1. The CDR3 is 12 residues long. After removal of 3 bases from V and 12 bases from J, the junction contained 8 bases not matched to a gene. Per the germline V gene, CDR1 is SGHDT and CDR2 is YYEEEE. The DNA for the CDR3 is TGTGCCAGCAGCTGGAGACAGGGTGTATCTTTCTTT. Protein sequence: CASSWRQGVSFF.

Here the CDR3 reads CASSLIGNQPQHF. DNA of the CDR3: TGCGCCAGCAGCTTGATAGGGAATCAGCCCCAGCATTTT. V is TRBV5-1 and J is TRBJ1-5; D gene unclear. CDR3 length: 13 residues. V dropped 1 base and J dropped 4 bases, with 6 bases sitting between them. The germline V gene encodes CDR1 SGHRS and CDR2 YFSETQ.

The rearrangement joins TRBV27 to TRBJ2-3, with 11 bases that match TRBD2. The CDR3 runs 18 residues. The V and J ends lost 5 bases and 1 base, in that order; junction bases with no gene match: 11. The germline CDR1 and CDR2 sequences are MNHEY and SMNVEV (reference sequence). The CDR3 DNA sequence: TGTGCCAGCAGTCTCCTCACTAGCGGGAGTAGTGGCACAGATACGCAGTATTTT. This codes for CASSLLTSGSSGTDTQYF.

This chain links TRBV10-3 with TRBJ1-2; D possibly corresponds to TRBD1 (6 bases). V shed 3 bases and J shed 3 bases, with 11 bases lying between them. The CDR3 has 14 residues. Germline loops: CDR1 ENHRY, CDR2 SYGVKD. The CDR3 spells CAISEGGADYGYTF. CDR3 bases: TGTGCCATCAGTGAAGGGGGGGCGGACTATGGCTACACCTTC.

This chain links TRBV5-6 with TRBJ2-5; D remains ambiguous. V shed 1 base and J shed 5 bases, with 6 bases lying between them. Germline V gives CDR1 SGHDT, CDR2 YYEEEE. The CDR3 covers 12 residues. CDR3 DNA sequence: TGTGCCAGCAGCTTGTTCCCGGAGACCCAGTACTTC. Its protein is CASSLFPETQYF.

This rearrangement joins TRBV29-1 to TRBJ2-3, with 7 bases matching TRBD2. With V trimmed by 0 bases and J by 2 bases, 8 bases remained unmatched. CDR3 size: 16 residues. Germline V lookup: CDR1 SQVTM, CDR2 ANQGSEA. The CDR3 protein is CSVEEGQGGSTDTQYF. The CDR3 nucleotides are TGCAGCGTTGAAGAAGGGCAGGGAGGGTCCACAGATACGCAGTATTTT.